The source of this TCR beta chain is a study of post-analysis software for immune sequencing data. The study's findings and limits: Significantly lower normalized Chao1 diversity was seen in multiple sclerosis patients than in controls. Same-batch samples co-clustered strongly by F measure. Comparison of patients with controls showed about 5 TRBV segments more frequent in patients, TRBV5-6, TRBV5-1 and TRBV20-1 among them.

Included in the TCR beta cDNA libraries were unique molecular identifiers. Approximately 450,000 cDNA molecules were recovered from an input of 1 to 10 million T cells. TCRdb recomputed calls from the PCR reads with MiXCR, one row per CDR3 protein. The sample carries 750,000 to 950,000 distinct CDR3 sequences, roughly 46% recorded once. With respect to this clonotype: Its antigen is currently unknown.

The length of the CDR3 is 16 residues. Per the germline V gene, CDR1 is SEHNR and CDR2 is FQNEAQ (reference sequence). V shed 5 bases and J shed 3 bases, with 18 bases lying between them. The source of this sequence is a girl between 10 and 17 years old with multiple sclerosis. The sample comprised blood. The chain is built from TRBV7-9 and TRBJ2-3, with D uncertain. CDR3 protein: CASSPYSVLGTDTQYF. DNA for the CDR3: TGTGCCAGCAGCCCCTACTCTGTACTCGGAACAGATACGCAGTATTTT.